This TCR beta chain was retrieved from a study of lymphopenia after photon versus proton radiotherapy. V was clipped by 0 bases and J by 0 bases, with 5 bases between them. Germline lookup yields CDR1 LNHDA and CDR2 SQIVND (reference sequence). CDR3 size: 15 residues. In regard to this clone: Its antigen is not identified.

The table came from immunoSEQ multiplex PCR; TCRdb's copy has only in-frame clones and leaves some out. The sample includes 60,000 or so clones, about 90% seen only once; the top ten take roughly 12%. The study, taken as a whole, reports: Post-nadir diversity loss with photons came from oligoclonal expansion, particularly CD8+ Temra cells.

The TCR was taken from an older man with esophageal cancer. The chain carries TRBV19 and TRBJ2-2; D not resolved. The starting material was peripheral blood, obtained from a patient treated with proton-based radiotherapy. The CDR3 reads CASSIERTNTGELFF. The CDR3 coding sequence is TGTGCCAGTAGTATAGAACGGACGAACACCGGGGAGCTGTTTTTT.